Each of the 20 T cell receptor beta chains below was sequenced from the same sample in a study of OX40 agonist ivuxolimab in advanced cancers. Some clones are missing from TCRdb's copy, which holds only in-frame ones; the method was immunoSEQ multiplex PCR. This table has 65,000 to 90,000 clones, 70% to 90% appearing once. This specimen was CD4+ or CD8+ T cells sorted from blood, taken in a trial of the OX40 agonist ivuxolimab. The receptor source for this set is an adult with an advanced solid tumor such as melanoma, head and neck, liver or kidney cancer.

The rearrangement joins TRBV19 to TRBJ1-4, with D uncertain. The CDR3 totals 13 residues. Germline CDR1 and CDR2: LNHDA and SQIVND (reference sequence). V lost 1 base, J lost 8 bases, and 8 bases lay in between. Here the CDR3 reads CASSIVTEEKLFF. In nucleotides, the CDR3 is TGTGCCAGTAGTATAGTTACGGAAGAAAAACTGTTTTTT.

The V call is TRBV6-5, the J call TRBJ2-5; 15 nucleotides align to TRBD2. CDR1 MNHEY and CDR2 SVGAGI come from the germline V gene. The CDR3 is 13 residues long. V gave up 7 bases and J gave up 12 bases; unmatched junction bases: 6. The CDR3 is CASNGLAGGDKYF. The CDR3 bases are TGTGCCAGCAATGGACTAGCGGGAGGGGACAAGTACTTC.

This chain joins TRBV5-1 and TRBJ2-3; D not resolved. CDR3 length: 14 amino acids. Trimming shortened V by 0 bases and J by 0 bases, and 5 bases separated the two germline ends. The germline CDR1 and CDR2 sequences are SGHRS and YFSETQ. The CDR3 protein is CASSLDGSTDTQYF. The CDR3 nucleotides read TGCGCCAGCAGCTTGGACGGGAGCACAGATACGCAGTATTTT.

This clone was detected only a few times. The chain couples TRBV10-1 to TRBJ2-2, with TRBD1 matching 7 bases. V shed 10 bases, J shed 13 bases, and the junction held 9 bases outside the gene matches. Germline CDR1 is WNHNN and CDR2 is SYGVQD (reference sequence). The CDR3 has 11 amino acids. The CDR3 DNA reads TGCGCCATCACACCGGGACAGTGGCTGTTTTTT. Translation gives CAITPGQWLFF.

The J gene is TRBJ2-7, the V gene TRBV5-6, with 8 positions matching TRBD2. The V segment lost 4 bases and the J segment 1 base; nucleotides outside the gene matches: 7. The CDR3 consists of 15 residues. The germline V gene has CDR1 SGHDT and CDR2 YYEEEE. CDR3 region: CASSPPGGDSYEQYF. CDR3 coding DNA: TGTGCCAGCAGCCCCCCGGGGGGGGATTCCTACGAGCAGTACTTC. Drawing the rest from reference TRBV5-6 and TRBJ2-7, the complete variable domain is DAGVTQSPTHLIKTRGQQVTLRCSPKSGHDTVSWYQQALGQGPQFIFQYYEEEERQRGNFPDRFSGHQFPNYSSELNVNALLLGDSALYLCASSPPGGDSYEQYFGPGTRLTVT.

This chain links TRBV18 with TRBJ2-5; TRBD2 aligns across 10 bases. V dropped 5 bases and J dropped 3; count of bases not matched to a gene: 9. CDR1 and CDR2 (germline): KGHSH, LQKENI. This CDR3 has 16 residues. The CDR3 DNA sequence: TGTGCCAGCTCATCGGGGGTACTAGCGGGAAAAGAGACCCAGTACTTC. The encoded protein is CASSSGVLAGKETQYF.

J is TRBJ1-1 and V is TRBV7-2, with no clear D. Germline V gene sequence: CDR1 SGHTA, CDR2 FQGNSA. This CDR3 has 14 amino acids. The V end was cut by 0 bases, the J end by 1 base, with 6 bases between. The CDR3 DNA sequence: TGTGCCAGCAGCTTAGCTCGGCAGAACACTGAAGCTTTCTTT. This encodes CASSLARQNTEAFF.

This clone turned up a few times. The rearrangement links TRBV4-1 to TRBJ1-2; D possibly corresponds to TRBD1 (5 bases). V was shortened by 0 bases and J by 4 bases, with 12 bases between the two germline ends. CDR3 size: 15 residues. The V gene's germline CDR1 is MGHRA and CDR2 YSYEKL. The CDR3 DNA sequence: TGCGCCAGCAGCCAAGACCGAACAGGCCGCTATGGCTACACCTTC. Translating gives CASSQDRTGRYGYTF.

The chain employs TRBV7-6 and TRBJ1-3; 8 positions agree with TRBD1. The length of the CDR3 is 15 residues. V was pared by 5 bases and J by 0 bases, with 3 bases of the junction left unmatched. CDR1 is SGHVS, CDR2 FNYEAQ, per germline. Here the CDR3 DNA reads TGTGCCAGCAGCCTACAGGGGGGCTCTGGAAACACCATATATTTT. Encoded protein: CASSLQGGSGNTIYF.

The chain has TRBV14 and TRBJ2-7; D is possibly TRBD1 (6 bases). V was trimmed by 6 bases and J by 6 bases, leaving 12 bases between them. Germline assignment: CDR1 SGHDN and CDR2 FVKESK. CDR3 length equals 12 residues. The CDR3 sequence: CASSLTGPEQYF. The CDR3 DNA reads as TGTGCCAGCAGTCTTACAGGGCCCGAGCAGTACTTC.

The J gene is TRBJ2-6, the V gene TRBV4-2; a weak D match, TRBD2 (5 bases). The CDR3 runs to 16 residues. Between the trimmed V and J ends, which lost 1 base and 0 bases, there was a span of 7 bases. In germline, CDR1 is LGHNA, CDR2 YNFKEQ. CDR3 amino acids: CASSQAAGSGANVLTF. Here the CDR3 DNA reads TGTGCCAGCAGCCAAGCCGCGGGCTCTGGGGCCAACGTCCTGACTTTC.

The chain recombines TRBV2 with TRBJ1-5; D gene ambiguous. The V gene's germline CDR1 is SNHLY and CDR2 FYNNEI. V was trimmed by 2 bases and J by 0 bases, leaving 11 bases between them. This CDR3 contains 16 residues. CDR3 residues: CASSEPGVGSNQPQHF. Written as DNA, the CDR3 is TGTGCCAGCAGTGAACCCGGGGTAGGTAGCAATCAGCCCCAGCATTTT.

The chain links TRBV29-1 to TRBJ1-2, with D perhaps TRBD1 (5 bases). CDR3 length: 14 amino acids. Germline V gene sequence: CDR1 SQVTM, CDR2 ANQGSEA. The V and J ends lost 4 bases and 3 bases respectively, with 15 bases between them. CDR3 protein: CSVGYPEGYYGYTF. The CDR3 DNA follows: TGCAGCGTTGGTTATCCTGAGGGGTACTATGGCTACACCTTC.

V usage is TRBV29-1 and J usage is TRBJ1-1; TRBD1 aligns across 7 bases. The V gene end was trimmed by 4 bases and the J gene end by 11 bases; junction bases not matched to a gene: 10. The germline gives CDR1 SQVTM, CDR2 ANQGSEA. The CDR3 is 12 amino acids. CDR3 in amino acids: CSVVWTGLGAFF. The CDR3 DNA reads TGCAGCGTTGTATGGACAGGTCTGGGGGCTTTCTTT.

This chain uses TRBV25-1 with TRBJ2-1; 7 bases are shared with TRBD2. V lost 0 bases, J lost 10 bases, and 6 bases stayed unmatched. Germline V gene data show CDR1 as MGHDK and CDR2 as SYGVNS. The CDR3 sequence is 14 residues long. Written as DNA, the CDR3 is TGTGCCAGCAGTGAATATATGGCGGGGGACGAGCAGTTCTTC. Its protein is CASSEYMAGDEQFF.

V and J are TRBV5-1 and TRBJ2-5; 7 positions agree with TRBD1. The DNA end lines up better with TRBJ2-7; the J call may be wrong. The length of the CDR3 is 14 residues. Germline V CDR1 and CDR2: SGHRS, YFSETQ. The CDR3 is CASSQDRNIYEQYF. The CDR3 DNA reads as TGCGCCAGCAGCCAGGACAGGAACATCTACGAGCAGTACTTC.

The J gene is TRBJ2-1, the V gene TRBV5-8, with 9 positions matching TRBD1. Trimming cost V 2 bases and J 3 bases; bases outside gene matches: 3. Germline CDR1 reads SGHTS; CDR2 reads YDEGEE. CDR3 length: 15 residues. CDR3 protein: CASSLTGQGYNEQFF. CDR3 DNA sequence: TGTGCCAGCAGCTTAACGGGACAGGGCTACAATGAGCAGTTCTTC.

The chain employs TRBV10-3 and TRBJ2-3; 15 positions agree with TRBD2. The germline V gene encodes CDR1 ENHRY and CDR2 SYGVKD. V lost 5 bases and J lost 4; bases outside the gene matches: 7. This CDR3 has 17 residues. In nucleotides, the CDR3 is TGTGCCATCAGTTCCGGTGGACTAGCGGGAGGGGCAGATACGCAGTATTTT. Translating gives CAISSGGLAGGADTQYF.

This clone was detected once. The chain employs TRBV13 and TRBJ1-2; 11 bases match TRBD1. V gave up 5 bases and J gave up 6 bases; unmatched junction bases: 2. CDR1 is PRHDT, CDR2 FYEKMQ, per germline (reference sequence). This CDR3 spans 13 amino acids. The CDR3 is CASSGQGAHGYTF. The DNA for the CDR3 is TGTGCCAGCAGCGGACAGGGGGCCCATGGCTACACCTTC.

J is TRBJ2-7 and V is TRBV4-2; 7 positions match TRBD2. The germline gives CDR1 LGHNA, CDR2 YNFKEQ. The trim removed 1 base at V and 2 bases at J, leaving 5 bases unmatched. The length of the CDR3 is 15 residues. The CDR3 loop reads CASSQASGGAYEQYF. DNA for the CDR3: TGTGCCAGCAGCCAAGCCTCGGGGGGAGCCTACGAGCAGTACTTC.